This entry lists 27 T cell receptor beta chains sequenced from one sample in a study of shared clonotypes between healthy human individuals. Repertoires were generated with immunoSEQ multiplex PCR, while TCRdb's copy carries only in-frame clones and drops some. Of 550,000 to 750,000 clones listed, 95% to 96% were seen once; the top ten hold roughly 0.1%. CD45RO-negative cells were positively selected for CCR7, leaving out terminally differentiated effector memory CD45RA+ cells. Input material: naive CD8+ T cells sorted from blood. These receptors all stem from a woman under 40 in good health.

The genes are TRBV28 and TRBJ1-5, with D possibly being TRBD1 (5 bases). The V end was cut by 6 bases, the J end by 3 bases, with 12 bases between. The germline CDR1 and CDR2 sequences are MDHEN and SYDVKM. There are 14 residues in the CDR3. CDR3 nucleotides: TGTGCCAGCAGCTACGACAGTTCCAATCAGCCCCAGCATTTT. The encoded protein is CASSYDSSNQPQHF. Full variable domain (remainder filled in from reference TRBV28 and TRBJ1-5): DVKVTQSSRYLVKRTGEKVFLECVQDMDHENMFWYRQDPGLGLRLIYFSYDVKMKEKGDIPEGYSVSREKKERFSLILESASTNQTSMYLCASSYDSSNQPQHFGDGTRLSIL.

V is TRBV10-3 and J is TRBJ2-5, with TRBD1 matching over 10 bases. CDR1 and CDR2 from the germline V gene are ENHRY and SYGVKD. V dropped 3 bases and J dropped 5; count of bases not matched to a gene: 9. This CDR3 has 16 amino acids. The CDR3 loop reads CAISEGQTGGRETQYF. CDR3 coding DNA: TGTGCCATCAGTGAAGGTCAGACAGGGGGCCGGGAGACCCAGTACTTC.

This chain joins TRBV5-1 and TRBJ2-5, with D possibly TRBD1 on 6 matching bases. Trimming cost V 5 bases and J 4 bases, with 18 bases left between them. This CDR3 spans 15 amino acids. Germline V gene lookup returns CDR1 SGHRS and CDR2 YFSETQ. CDR3 in DNA: TGCGCCAGCAGTTCCAGGGGCGTTCGGGGAGAGACCCAGTACTTC. Residues: CASSSRGVRGETQYF.

The chain has TRBV6-5 and TRBJ1-1; no definite D call. Germline-derived CDR1 and CDR2 are MNHEY and SVGAGI. Trimming pared 2 bases from V and 3 bases from J, leaving 7 bases between. The CDR3 is 13 amino acids. The DNA of the CDR3 is TGTGCCAGCAGTTACAATTCCGACACTGAAGCTTTCTTT. Amino acid sequence: CASSYNSDTEAFF.

Details on this clone: The same CDR3 also results from other DNA sequences found in this sample. This chain uses TRBV19 with TRBJ1-5; TRBD1 matches 7 bases. Germline values: CDR1 LNHDA, CDR2 SQIVND (reference sequence). This CDR3 region has 14 residues. V lost 1 base to trimming and J lost 5 bases; unmatched junction nucleotides: 2. CDR3 DNA: TGTGCCAGTAGTATAGGACAGGGTTATCAGCCCCAGCATTTT. Encoded protein: CASSIGQGYQPQHF.

Comment on this clone: Other DNA sequences in the sample encode the same CDR3. This sequence joins TRBV27 and TRBJ1-2; the match to TRBD1 covers 11 bases. The CDR3 sequence is 12 residues long. With 8 bases clipped from V and 4 bases from J, the junction kept 0 bases outside the gene matches. Germline values: CDR1 MNHEY, CDR2 SMNVEV (reference sequence). CDR3 nucleotides: TGTGCCAGCGGGACAGGGGGCTATGGCTACACCTTC. Residues: CASGTGGYGYTF.

This chain uses TRBV2 with TRBJ2-3; 11 nucleotides line up with TRBD2. The germline gives CDR1 SNHLY, CDR2 FYNNEI. The CDR3 loop spans 16 amino acids. V shed 7 bases and J 2 bases; nucleotides not matched to a gene: 8. DNA for the CDR3: TGTGCCAGCACTTCTTTAGCGGGAGGGGTCACAGATACGCAGTATTTT. Protein: CASTSLAGGVTDTQYF.

This chain links TRBV28 with TRBJ1-2; D is uncertain. The germline V and J ends were trimmed by 2 bases and 0 bases, with 13 bases remaining between them. Germline V gene data show CDR1 as MDHEN and CDR2 as SYDVKM. The length of the CDR3 is 16 residues. CDR3 sequence: CASSLPSTSANYGYTF. CDR3 in DNA: TGTGCCAGCAGTTTACCTTCGACATCTGCTAACTATGGCTACACCTTC.

This chain connects TRBV6-1 to TRBJ1-5; D uncertain. V dropped 2 bases and J dropped 1 base, with 9 bases sitting between them. CDR1 and CDR2 (germline): MNHNS, SASEGT. The CDR3 totals 15 residues. The CDR3 spells CASSEYEQSNQPQHF. CDR3 coding DNA: TGTGCCAGCAGTGAATACGAACAAAGCAATCAGCCCCAGCATTTT.

V is TRBV4-1 and J is TRBJ2-5; tentatively, D is TRBD2 (6 bases). CDR3 length: 15 amino acids. V lost 4 bases, J lost 1 base, and 13 bases lay in between. Germline-derived CDR1 and CDR2 are MGHRA and YSYEKL. The CDR3 bases are TGCGCCAGCAGCCCCCGGGACTTGGTCCAAGAGACCCAGTACTTC. Translating gives CASSPRDLVQETQYF.

This clone was observed a single time. CDR3: CASSSTPKAYEQYF. The DNA of the CDR3 is TGTGCCAGCAGCTCTACCCCCAAGGCTTACGAGCAGTACTTC. The rearrangement links TRBV7-9 to TRBJ2-7, with D uncertain. Germline CDR1 SEHNR, CDR2 FQNEAQ (reference sequence). The CDR3 spans 14 residues. Trimming took off 4 bases at V and 4 bases at J, with 14 bases between the two ends.

This clone was found once. The chain carries TRBV7-8 and TRBJ1-2; 9 bases map to TRBD1. The V gene's germline CDR1 is SGHVS and CDR2 FQNEAQ. The CDR3 runs to 13 residues. V dropped 3 bases and J dropped 6; count of bases not matched to a gene: 2. CDR3 protein: CASSFGTGNGYTF. In nucleotides, the CDR3 is TGTGCCAGCAGCTTCGGGACAGGGAATGGCTACACCTTC. Complete variable domain (other parts from reference TRBV7-8 and TRBJ1-2): GAGVSQSPRYKVAKRGQDVALRCDPISGHVSLFWYQQALGQGPEFLTYFQNEAQLDKSGLPSDRFFAERPEGSVSTLKIQRTQQEDSAVYLCASSFGTGNGYTFGSGTRLTVV.

The chain uses TRBV28 and TRBJ1-2, with TRBD1 matching over 7 bases. Per the germline V gene, CDR1 is MDHEN and CDR2 is SYDVKM. V gave up 2 bases and J gave up 4 bases; unmatched junction bases: 10. CDR3 length: 16 amino acids. CDR3 nucleotides: TGTGCCAGCAGTTTAGGGGCAGACAGGGACGTCTATGGCTACACCTTC. Translating it yields CASSLGADRDVYGYTF.

The rearrangement joins TRBV29-1 to TRBJ2-7; TRBD1 agrees at 9 bases. This CDR3 region has 13 residues. J was trimmed by 5 bases and V by 5 bases; bases with no gene match: 7. Germline values: CDR1 SQVTM, CDR2 ANQGSEA. CDR3 protein: CSVPGQGRHEQYF. The CDR3 DNA is TGCAGCGTTCCGGGACAGGGTCGCCACGAGCAGTACTTC.

This rearrangement joins TRBV4-1 to TRBJ2-7, with D tentatively TRBD1 or TRBD2 (6 bases each). This CDR3 is built from 15 residues. V lost 1 base and J 3 bases, leaving 13 bases between the germline ends. The germline V gene encodes CDR1 MGHRA and CDR2 YSYEKL. The CDR3 DNA reads as TGCGCCAGCAGCCAAGTCCCCGGAGGGGGCTACGAGCAGTACTTC. Translation gives CASSQVPGGGYEQYF.

A single count supports this clone. The rearrangement uses TRBV10-2 and TRBJ2-1; 10 positions match TRBD2. CDR1 WSHSY and CDR2 SAAADI come from the germline V gene. With 4 bases clipped from V and 3 bases from J, the junction kept 3 bases outside the gene matches. CDR3 length: 15 amino acids. The CDR3 loop reads CASSGTSGIYNEQFF. Written as DNA, the CDR3 is TGCGCCAGCAGTGGGACTAGCGGTATCTACAATGAGCAGTTCTTC.

The chain has TRBV9 and TRBJ2-1; TRBD2 matches at 13 bases. The CDR3 is 16 residues long. Germline V gene sequence: CDR1 SGDLS, CDR2 YYNGEE. J gave up 8 bases and V 1 base, and 6 bases lay outside the gene matches. Here the CDR3 DNA reads TGTGCCAGCAGCGTACACACTAGCGGGAGGGGAGATGAGCAGTTCTTC. Translating gives CASSVHTSGRGDEQFF.

The J gene is TRBJ1-1, the V gene TRBV9; D not resolved. Trimming cost V 0 bases and J 3 bases, with 12 bases left between them. There are 15 residues in the CDR3. Germline-derived CDR1 and CDR2 are SGDLS and YYNGEE. Written as DNA, the CDR3 is TGTGCCAGCAGCGTAGTTTCGGTTCAGGACACTGAAGCTTTCTTT. Its protein product is CASSVVSVQDTEAFF.

The chain links TRBV5-4 to TRBJ2-7; 7 bases are a match to TRBD2. CDR1 and CDR2 from the germline V gene are SGHNT and YYREEE (reference sequence). V shed 1 base and J 0 bases; nucleotides not matched to a gene: 4. The CDR3 contains 15 residues. As DNA, the CDR3 is TGTGCCAGCAGCTTGCAAGCGGGAACCTCCTACGAGCAGTACTTC. Encoded protein: CASSLQAGTSYEQYF.

The rearrangement joins TRBV27 to TRBJ2-7; 9 nucleotides line up with TRBD2. Looked up from germline, CDR1 is MNHEY and CDR2 is SMNVEV (reference sequence). The CDR3 extends over 17 amino acids. Trimming cost V 8 bases and J 4 bases; bases outside gene matches: 18. In DNA, the CDR3 is TGTGCCAGCGATTCAACACCCCCGGGACTAGCCGGGTACGAGCAGTACTTC. This sequence encodes CASDSTPPGLAGYEQYF.

Regarding this clone: Other DNA sequences within the sample encode an identical CDR3. The V gene is TRBV7-6, the J gene TRBJ1-1; possible D gene TRBD1, 5 bases. CDR3 length: 14 residues. V lost 5 bases and J 1 base, leaving 11 bases between the germline ends. Germline V gene data show CDR1 as SGHVS and CDR2 as FNYEAQ. The CDR3 spells CASSLGTGNTEAFF. In DNA, the CDR3 is TGTGCCAGCAGCCTGGGGACTGGGAACACTGAAGCTTTCTTT.

The chain recombines TRBV4-1 with TRBJ1-5; 7 nucleotides match TRBD1. The V segment lost 0 bases and the J segment 7 bases; nucleotides outside the gene matches: 21. The CDR3 consists of 20 residues. The V gene's germline CDR1 is MGHRA and CDR2 YSYEKL. CDR3 loop: CASSQDHTPGQLLGGQPQHF. CDR3 bases: TGCGCCAGCAGCCAAGATCACACCCCGGGACAGCTCTTAGGGGGACAGCCCCAGCATTTT.

V usage is TRBV7-9 and J usage is TRBJ2-7; TRBD1 aligns across 8 bases. The CDR3 length is 16 residues. Germline CDR1 reads SEHNR; CDR2 reads FQNEAQ (reference sequence). V was pared by 2 bases and J by 4 bases, with 10 bases of the junction left unmatched. The CDR3 reads CASSLSWRQGSYEQYF. The CDR3 DNA sequence: TGTGCCAGCAGCTTAAGTTGGCGACAGGGGTCATACGAGCAGTACTTC.

CDR3 DNA: TGTGCCAGCAGCTTAGCTTGGGGACCTAGGGTTGCAGATACGCAGTATTTT. This gives the protein CASSLAWGPRVADTQYF. J is TRBJ2-3 and V is TRBV7-2, with D tentatively TRBD1 or TRBD2 (5 bases each). Germline lookup yields CDR1 SGHTA and CDR2 FQGNSA. With 0 bases removed from V and 4 bases from J, the gap between germline ends came to 17 bases. This CDR3 comprises 17 residues. Together with reference TRBV7-2 and TRBJ2-3, the CDR3 gives the full variable domain: GAGVSQSPSNKVTEKGKDVELRCDPISGHTALYWYRQSLGQGLEFLIYFQGNSAPDKSGLPSDRFSAERTGGSVSTLTIQRTQQEDSAVYLCASSLAWGPRVADTQYFGPGTRLTVL.

CDR3 sequence reads: CASSSSLGFGNTEAFF. The CDR3 DNA follows: TGTGCCAGCAGTTCCAGCCTGGGATTTGGGAACACTGAAGCTTTCTTT. V usage is TRBV28 and J usage is TRBJ1-1, with D unclear. The germline V gene has CDR1 MDHEN and CDR2 SYDVKM. CDR3 length: 16 residues. V lost 4 bases and J lost 1, with 16 bases in between.

J is TRBJ1-4 and V is TRBV28, with 8 bases lining up with TRBD1. The CDR3 spans 15 residues. Trimming took 5 bases from V and 5 from J; bases not matched to a gene: 7. Germline assignment: CDR1 MDHEN and CDR2 SYDVKM. DNA for the CDR3: TGTGCCAGCAGTGGGCCGGGGACAGGAAATGAAAAACTGTTTTTT. Translating it yields CASSGPGTGNEKLFF. The full variable domain, in which reference TRBV28 and TRBJ1-4 provide the parts outside the CDR3, is DVKVTQSSRYLVKRTGEKVFLECVQDMDHENMFWYRQDPGLGLRLIYFSYDVKMKEKGDIPEGYSVSREKKERFSLILESASTNQTSMYLCASSGPGTGNEKLFFGSGTQLSVL.

The gene calls are TRBV29-1 and TRBJ1-2; D not certain. Per germline, CDR1 SQVTM and CDR2 ANQGSEA. The CDR3 is made up of 13 amino acids. The V gene lost 3 bases and the J gene lost 6 bases, with 14 bases spanning the gap. CDR3 residues: CSVDVLTEHGYTF. In nucleotides, the CDR3 is TGCAGCGTTGATGTTTTAACTGAACATGGCTACACCTTC. Full variable domain (remainder filled in from reference TRBV29-1 and TRBJ1-2): SAVISQKPSRDICQRGTSLTIQCQVDSQVTMMFWYRQQPGQSLTLIATANQGSEATYESGFVIDKFPISRPNLTFSTLTVSNMSPEDSSIYLCSVDVLTEHGYTFGSGTRLTVV.